The 23 T cell receptor beta chains given below trace back to one sample, sequenced in a study of cytomegalovirus exposure and HLA in healthy donors. Researchers ran the PCR with 60 Vbeta and 13 Jbeta primers. Assay: immunoSEQ multiplex PCR; the TCRdb copy retains only in-frame clones and omits some. The table lists about 110,000 clones, 75% to 85% of them singletons. The material sequenced was PBMCs. The receptor set was obtained from a woman between 18 and 30 years old in good health and CMV-seropositive.

The chain uses TRBV6-5 and TRBJ2-3, with D possibly TRBD1 on 6 matching bases. V gave up 2 bases and J gave up 5 bases, with 11 bases separating them. Germline lookup yields CDR1 MNHEY and CDR2 SVGAGI. This CDR3 spans 14 amino acids. CDR3 coding DNA: TGTGCCAGCAGTTACCAGGCCAGGGGAGATACGCAGTATTTT. The encoded protein is CASSYQARGDTQYF.

A few counts support this clone. The rearrangement joins TRBV6-5 to TRBJ1-1, with D uncertain. Trimming removed 2 bases from V and 1 base from J, with 8 bases in between. Germline-derived CDR1 and CDR2 are MNHEY and SVGAGI. The CDR3 contains 14 residues. The CDR3 nucleotides read TGTGCCAGCAGTTACGGGGAGAAGAACACTGAAGCTTTCTTT. It is translated as CASSYGEKNTEAFF.

The CDR3 here is CASSFVDEQFF. CDR3 DNA sequence: TGTGCCAGCAGTTTCGTTGATGAGCAGTTCTTC. The chain couples TRBV6-5 to TRBJ2-1; no clear D gene. Between the trimmed V and J ends, which lost 4 bases and 8 bases, there was a span of 6 bases. Germline CDR1 reads MNHEY; CDR2 reads SVGAGI. The CDR3 has 11 residues.

J is TRBJ2-1 and V is TRBV11-3; TRBD1 matches 7 bases. The CDR3 totals 15 residues. In germline, CDR1 is SGHNT, CDR2 YENEEA. Trimming cost V 5 bases and J 7 bases; bases outside gene matches: 11. The CDR3 DNA sequence: TGTGCCAGCAGCACCGGGCCAGGGGGTCAAAATGAGCAGTTCTTC. Translating gives CASSTGPGGQNEQFF.

The chain is built from TRBV9 and TRBJ1-3; TRBD1 matches 10 bases. The CDR3 consists of 16 residues. The V and J ends lost 2 bases and 2 bases, in that order; junction bases with no gene match: 4. From germline, CDR1 is SGDLS and CDR2 YYNGEE. As DNA, the CDR3 is TGTGCCAGCAGCGTTTCTGGACAGGGGGCTGGAAACACCATATATTTT. It encodes CASSVSGQGAGNTIYF. Full variable domain (outside the CDR3, taken from reference TRBV9 and TRBJ1-3): DSGVTQTPKHLITATGQRVTLRCSPRSGDLSVYWYQQSLDQGLQFLIQYYNGEERAKGNILERFSAQQFPDLHSELNLSSLELGDSALYFCASSVSGQGAGNTIYFGEGSWLTVV.

The chain links TRBV7-9 to TRBJ2-7; D ambiguous. The CDR3 contains 11 residues. Per the germline V gene, CDR1 is SEHNR and CDR2 is FQNEAQ (reference sequence). V was clipped by 5 bases and J by 2 bases, with 4 bases between them. The CDR3 sequence: CASSPTYEQYF. The CDR3 bases are TGTGCCAGCAGCCCCACCTACGAGCAGTACTTC.

This chain joins TRBV9 and TRBJ2-1, with 7 nucleotides matching TRBD2. The CDR3 has 16 amino acids. Germline-derived CDR1 and CDR2 are SGDLS and YYNGEE. Trimming at V came to 6 bases and at J to 5 bases, leaving 14 bases not matched to a gene. The CDR3 DNA is TGTGCCAGCACCCTAATTTCGACGGGGGGACACAATGAGCAGTTCTTC. Its protein product is CASTLISTGGHNEQFF.

The chain uses TRBV6-4 and TRBJ1-1; 7 positions match TRBD1. The CDR3 covers 16 residues. J gave up 0 bases and V 5 bases, and 9 bases lay outside the gene matches. CDR1 and CDR2 from the germline V gene are MRHNA and SNTAGT. The CDR3 loop is CASSLEAGGLNTEAFF. DNA for the CDR3: TGTGCCAGCAGTCTTGAGGCAGGGGGACTGAACACTGAAGCTTTCTTT.

The DNA for the CDR3 is TGTGCCAGCAGCTTAGTCCTAGCGGGAGGTGATACGCAGTATTTT. Its protein is CASSLVLAGGDTQYF. The chain couples TRBV7-8 to TRBJ2-3; TRBD2 matches 11 bases. Trimming took 1 base from V and 6 from J; bases not matched to a gene: 3. The CDR3 covers 15 residues. Germline values: CDR1 SGHVS, CDR2 FQNEAQ. The full variable domain, its missing parts supplied by reference TRBV7-8 and TRBJ2-3, is GAGVSQSPRYKVAKRGQDVALRCDPISGHVSLFWYQQALGQGPEFLTYFQNEAQLDKSGLPSDRFFAERPEGSVSTLKIQRTQQEDSAVYLCASSLVLAGGDTQYFGPGTRLTVL.

V and J are TRBV27 and TRBJ2-3; 10 positions agree with TRBD2. V trimming: 5 bases; J trimming: 2 bases; junction bases outside the gene matches: 7. In germline, CDR1 is MNHEY, CDR2 SMNVEV (reference sequence). The CDR3 is made up of 16 amino acids. The CDR3 DNA sequence: TGTGCCAGCAGTGATTCTCTAGCGGGAGTCACAGATACGCAGTATTTT. Encoded protein: CASSDSLAGVTDTQYF.

V and J are TRBV27 and TRBJ2-5, with D perhaps matching TRBD2 (6 bases). Matching the DNA end better, TRBJ2-7 makes the J call doubtful. The germline gives CDR1 MNHEY, CDR2 SMNVEV (reference sequence). The CDR3 contains 13 residues. The chain's CDR3 is CASQGLSRLEQYF. Written as DNA, the CDR3 is TGTGCCAGCCAGGGACTCTCTCGTCTCGAGCAGTACTTC.

The V call is TRBV28, the J call TRBJ2-5; maybe TRBD2 (5 bases). The end of the DNA aligns better with TRBJ2-7, so the J call may be wrong. CDR3 length equals 13 residues. The germline V gene has CDR1 MDHEN and CDR2 SYDVKM. Written as DNA, the CDR3 is TGTGCCAGCAGTTCCCCGGGAAATTACGAGCAGTACTTC. Its translation: CASSSPGNYEQYF.

This sequence joins TRBV6-5 and TRBJ2-7, with TRBD2 matching over 10 bases. Germline assignment: CDR1 MNHEY and CDR2 SVGAGI. The V segment lost 5 bases and the J segment 6 bases; nucleotides outside the gene matches: 10. The CDR3 is 15 amino acids. The CDR3, as DNA: TGTGCCAGCAGTGCCCAAGCGGGAGGGTTCCCCGAGCAGTACTTC. This sequence encodes CASSAQAGGFPEQYF.

J is TRBJ2-7 and V is TRBV2; 12 bases are a match to TRBD2. CDR3 size: 13 residues. The V gene end was trimmed by 10 bases and the J gene end by 2 bases; junction bases not matched to a gene: 3. Germline V gene data show CDR1 as SNHLY and CDR2 as FYNNEI. CDR3 sequence reads: CAIRTSGTYEQYF. The CDR3 region has the DNA TGTGCCATCCGGACTAGCGGGACCTACGAGCAGTACTTC.

The genes are TRBV5-1 and TRBJ1-1, with TRBD1 identical over 9 bases. This CDR3 contains 16 residues. Per germline, CDR1 SGHRS and CDR2 YFSETQ. The V and J ends lost 0 bases and 0 bases, in that order; junction bases with no gene match: 3. The chain's CDR3 is CASSLAGTGMNTEAFF. The CDR3 bases are TGCGCCAGCAGCTTGGCCGGGACAGGGATGAACACTGAAGCTTTCTTT.

V gene TRBV5-6 combines with J gene TRBJ1-3; 9 bases match TRBD1. The length of the CDR3 is 19 residues. CDR1 is SGHDT and CDR2 is YYEEEE in the germline V gene. Trimming at V came to 3 bases and at J to 4 bases, leaving 17 bases not matched to a gene. In nucleotides, the CDR3 is TGTGCCAGCAGCTCCCTCGACAGGGGGTTTATTTATTCGGGAAACACCATATATTTT. Its protein is CASSSLDRGFIYSGNTIYF.

This clone has more than one count but fewer than ten. The chain combines TRBV28 with TRBJ2-7, with 9 nucleotides matching TRBD2. CDR3 length: 18 residues. The germline V gene has CDR1 MDHEN and CDR2 SYDVKM. With 5 bases clipped from V and 6 bases from J, the junction kept 20 bases outside the gene matches. In DNA, the CDR3 is TGTGCCAGCAGTCCACCCTTGGCGGGAGGGCCAGTATTCGCCGAGCAGTACTTC. It yields the protein CASSPPLAGGPVFAEQYF. The complete variable domain, with remaining parts taken from reference TRBV28 and TRBJ2-7, reads DVKVTQSSRYLVKRTGEKVFLECVQDMDHENMFWYRQDPGLGLRLIYFSYDVKMKEKGDIPEGYSVSREKKERFSLILESASTNQTSMYLCASSPPLAGGPVFAEQYFGPGTRLTVT.

The chain carries TRBV13 and TRBJ2-2; D possibly corresponds to TRBD1 (6 bases). Between the trimmed V and J ends, which lost 5 bases and 3 bases, there was a span of 13 bases. This CDR3 contains 15 residues. Germline V gene sequence: CDR1 PRHDT, CDR2 FYEKMQ (reference sequence). CDR3 region: CASSRRGHYTGELFF. The CDR3, as DNA: TGTGCCAGCAGCCGTAGGGGACACTACACCGGGGAGCTGTTTTTT.

The chain has TRBV28 and TRBJ2-7; 14 positions match TRBD2. The V segment lost 4 bases and the J segment 4 bases; nucleotides outside the gene matches: 6. This CDR3 region has 16 residues. Germline lookup yields CDR1 MDHEN and CDR2 SYDVKM. As DNA, the CDR3 is TGTGCCAGCAGTTCCCCGGGGACTAGCGGGAGATACGAGCAGTACTTC. Translating gives CASSSPGTSGRYEQYF.

This chain links TRBV15 with TRBJ2-2; D not certain. V lost 3 bases to trimming and J lost 1 base, with 6 bases between them. The germline CDR1 and CDR2 sequences are LNHNV and YYDKDF (reference sequence). The CDR3 is 14 amino acids. CDR3 residues: CATSSRLNTGELFF. The CDR3 DNA reads TGTGCCACCAGCAGTAGATTGAACACCGGGGAGCTGTTTTTT. The full variable domain, completed using reference TRBV15 and TRBJ2-2, is DAMVIQNPRYQVTQFGKPVTLSCSQTLNHNVMYWYQQKSSQAPKLLFHYYDKDFNNEADTPDNFQSRRPNTSFCFLDIRSPGLGDTAMYLCATSSRLNTGELFFGEGSRLTVL.

This sequence joins TRBV7-3 and TRBJ1-1, with 10 positions matching TRBD1. Germline V gene sequence: CDR1 SGHTA, CDR2 FQGTGA. Trimming took 0 bases from V and 5 from J; bases not matched to a gene: 12. CDR3 length equals 18 residues. The CDR3 region has the DNA TGTGCCAGCAGCTTAACTCGGACGGGACAGGGGCTGGGGACTGAAGCTTTCTTT. This gives the protein CASSLTRTGQGLGTEAFF.

This clone appeared a few times. V is TRBV5-5 and J is TRBJ1-1; TRBD1 agrees at 11 bases. This CDR3 is 17 amino acids long. The V gene end was trimmed by 4 bases and the J gene end by 5 bases; junction bases not matched to a gene: 13. The germline gives CDR1 SGHKS, CDR2 YYEKEE (reference sequence). The CDR3 DNA is TGTGCCAGCAGCCCCCGCCCTGTAAGGGACAGGGGGACTGAAGCTTTCTTT. Encoded protein: CASSPRPVRDRGTEAFF.

V and J are TRBV9 and TRBJ2-2; 9 nucleotides agree with TRBD1. J lost 5 bases, V lost 0 bases, and 5 bases had no gene match. The CDR3 is 16 residues long. Germline CDR1 reads SGDLS; CDR2 reads YYNGEE. This CDR3 is CASSVGGTGRTGELFF. Here the CDR3 DNA reads TGTGCCAGCAGCGTAGGGGGGACAGGGCGAACCGGGGAGCTGTTTTTT.